This T cell receptor beta chain was captured in a study of OX40 agonist ivuxolimab in advanced cancers. Background on the whole study: Ivuxolimab was a fully human IgG2 agonistic monoclonal antibody targeting the costimulatory receptor OX40 (CD134). The dose-escalation cohort was about 87% male with a mean age of about 54 years, ranging from roughly 23 to 85. Partial responses occurred in three dose-escalation patients, of whom one had hepatocellular carcinoma and two had cutaneous melanoma. Patients were allowed to have had prior anti-PD-1, anti-PD-L1 or anti-CTLA-4 therapy, and 40% to 45% of the dose-escalation patients had previously received checkpoint inhibitors. Intravenous ivuxolimab was administered to patients every 2 weeks at six dose levels: 0.01, 0.1, 0.3, 1.5, 3 and 10 mg/kg. Of the roughly 50 dose-escalation patients, hepatocellular carcinoma was present in approximately 20, melanoma in approximately 15, renal cell carcinoma in 9 and head and neck cancer in 9. Peripheral TCRbeta sequencing was intended to test whether TCR sequence diversity was altered and clonal T-cell expansion was caused by ivuxolimab. The monotherapy dose-escalation portion (N of about 50 patients) of the phase I ivuxolimab trial is reported in the paper. Study-level results and caveats: At doses of 0.1 to 3.0 mg/kg, clonal expansion of both CD4+ and CD8+ blood T cells was observed from baseline to week 6. Which antigens the clonally expanded peripheral T cells were specific for was not determined. After ivuxolimab, CD8+ T cells had more expanded clones than CD4+ T cells on average. In the 0.1-3.0 mg/kg groups, partial responders were among the patients with the lowest normalized peripheral clonal expansion, particularly in CD8+ T cells. Low levels of normalized T-cell clonal expansion were also seen in some patients who did not respond.

A word on this clone: Its antigen specificity is not known. No base-level quality is on record; no much larger clone is a single base apart.

For sequencing of the TCRbeta CDR3 region, genomic DNA was extracted from the sorted cells. The immunoSEQ Assay was used to sequence the TCRbeta CDR3 regions. Sourced from immuneACCESS, this table was stored by TCRdb with only in-frame sequences that have V and J called. A share of the clones is absent; for the studies checked, an unresolved V gene accounts for under half, and the remainder has no known explanation. A total of 40,000 to 50,000 clones appear in this sample, under 90% of them only once. The ten largest clones represent about 10% of the sample. The trial excluded patients who had a history of autoimmune disease or were on systemic immunosuppression. Peripheral blood for TCR sequencing was drawn from every dose cohort at baseline, at cycle 4 day 1 and at cycle 7 day 1. Samples were obtained from an open-label, multicenter, first-in-human phase I dose-escalation trial of ivuxolimab. The trial enrolled adults with locally advanced or metastatic head and neck squamous cell, hepatocellular, melanoma or renal cell carcinoma. Before TCR sequencing, CD4+ T cells and CD8+ T cells from peripheral blood were sorted into separate populations.

This TCR derives from an adult with an advanced solid tumor such as melanoma, head and neck, liver or kidney cancer. This specimen was CD4+ or CD8+ T cells sorted from blood, taken in a trial of the OX40 agonist ivuxolimab.

CDR3 loop: CASSLAAGYSGNTIYF. The DNA sequence is TGTGCCAGCAGCTTGGCGGCCGGCTACTCTGGAAACACCATATATTTT. The chain couples TRBV5-6 to TRBJ1-3; the D gene identity is not certain. V loses 0 bases of germline sequence and J loses 0 bases, and the interval between the two ends is 10 bases. Measured from the cysteine to the phenylalanine, the CDR3 is 16 residues long. This entry keeps only the CDR3 DNA: 48 bases, framed from base 1. Based on the germline V gene, the CDR1 and CDR2 sequences are SGHDT and YYEEEE. The full variable domain, with segments outside the CDR3 supplied by the reference TRBV5-6 and TRBJ1-3 proteins, appears as DAGVTQSPTHLIKTRGQQVTLRCSPKSGHDTVSWYQQALGQGPQFIFQYYEEEERQRGNFPDRFSGHQFPNYSSELNVNALLLGDSALYLCASSLAAGYSGNTIYFGEGSWLTVV.